This T cell receptor (beta chain) was identified during a study of cytomegalovirus exposure and HLA in healthy donors. This CDR3 is 19 amino acids long. Germline assignment: CDR1 SGHAT and CDR2 FQNNGV. V was pared by 4 bases and J by 4 bases, with 29 bases between. PCR employed 60 Vbeta and 13 Jbeta primers. Libraries were prepared by immunoSEQ multiplex PCR; TCRdb keeps only in-frame clonotypes and omits some of them. The table gives roughly 80,000 clones; the top ten clones make up about 5.5% of it. Nominally healthy donors provided the samples, though records likely missed some immune exposures. This sequence was found in a girl between 10 and 17 years old in good health and CMV-seropositive. The sequenced sample consisted of PBMCs. This chain links TRBV11-2 with TRBJ2-7, with TRBD1 as a possible D gene (7 bases). CDR3 coding DNA: TGTGCCAGCAGCTGGGTGGTAGCTGGGACTCGGAAGGGGGCGTACGAGCAGTACTTC. This encodes CASSWVVAGTRKGAYEQYF. Based on the CDR3 plus reference TRBV11-2 and TRBJ2-7, the full variable domain is EAGVAQSPRYKIIEKRQSVAFWCNPISGHATLYWYQQILGQGPKLLIQFQNNGVVDDSQLPKDRFSAERLKGVDSTLKIQPAKLEDSAVYLCASSWVVAGTRKGAYEQYFGPGTRLTVT.